These 26 T cell receptor beta chains originate from one sample sequenced in a study of T cell responses to AZD1222 COVID-19 vaccine. TCRdb's copy holds only in-frame clones and misses some; the assay was immunoSEQ multiplex PCR. The sample yields about 130,000 clones, around 90% seen once. This specimen was peripheral blood, taken 28 days after the second AZD1222 dose. All receptors come from an adult who received the AZD1222 COVID-19 vaccine.

The V call is TRBV18, the J call TRBJ2-1; no firm D call. Germline V gene lookup returns CDR1 KGHSH and CDR2 LQKENI. The length of the CDR3 is 16 residues. V dropped 1 base and J dropped 4 bases, with 14 bases sitting between them. The DNA for the CDR3 is TGTGCCAGCTCACCACAATCACAGACGACGTACAATGAGCAGTTCTTC. Amino acid sequence: CASSPQSQTTYNEQFF.

The chain recombines TRBV19 with TRBJ2-6, with D uncertain. CDR1 and CDR2 (germline): LNHDA, SQIVND (reference sequence). V lost 4 bases and J 1 base, leaving 14 bases between the germline ends. This CDR3 spans 17 amino acids. The CDR3 DNA follows: TGTGCCAGTAGTAGACCTCCGATGAGATCTGGGGCCAACGTCCTGACTTTC. Amino acids: CASSRPPMRSGANVLTF.

This clone has just one count. In DNA, the CDR3 is TGCGCCAGCAGCCCGAGACTAGCGGCGAACACCGGGGAGCTGTTTTTT. It translates to CASSPRLAANTGELFF. This chain uses TRBV5-1 with TRBJ2-2; TRBD2 matches 9 bases. Germline V CDR1 and CDR2: SGHRS, YFSETQ. There are 16 residues in the CDR3. Trimming at V came to 4 bases and at J to 0 bases, leaving 4 bases not matched to a gene. The full variable domain, with the rest looked up from reference TRBV5-1 and TRBJ2-2, is KAGVTQTPRYLIKTRGQQVTLSCSPISGHRSVSWYQQTPGQGLQFLFEYFSETQRNKGNFPGRFSGRQFSNSRSEMNVSTLELGDSALYLCASSPRLAANTGELFFGEGSRLTVL.

The J gene is TRBJ2-2, the V gene TRBV9; tentative D call: TRBD1 (6 bases). The germline V gene encodes CDR1 SGDLS and CDR2 YYNGEE. Between the trimmed V and J ends, which lost 0 bases and 1 base, there was a span of 16 bases. The CDR3 spans 18 residues. CDR3: CASSVALRTVGNTGELFF. The DNA of the CDR3 is TGTGCCAGCAGCGTAGCGTTGAGGACAGTTGGGAACACCGGGGAGCTGTTTTTT.

This sequence joins TRBV30 and TRBJ1-1; tentatively, D is TRBD1 (5 bases). V lost 3 bases, J lost 0 bases, and 11 bases lay in between. Germline lookup yields CDR1 GTSNPN and CDR2 SVGIG (reference sequence). The CDR3 has 14 residues. CDR3 bases: TGTGCCTGGAGAAGACAGCTCATGAACACTGAAGCTTTCTTT. This encodes CAWRRQLMNTEAFF. Combining the CDR3 with reference TRBV30 and TRBJ1-1 gives the whole variable domain SQTIHQWPATLVQPVGSPLSLECTVEGTSNPNLYWYRQAAGRGLQLLFYSVGIGQISSEVPQNLSASRPQDRQFILSSKKLLLSDSGFYLCAWRRQLMNTEAFFGQGTRLTVV.

The V gene is TRBV6-2 or TRBV6-3, the J gene TRBJ1-4, with TRBD1 as a possible D gene (5 bases). V lost 5 bases and J 6 bases, leaving 22 bases between the germline ends. Germline V lookup: CDR1 MNHEY, CDR2 SVGEGT. CDR3 length equals 17 residues. As DNA, the CDR3 is TGTGCCAGCAGTCCCGGGACCAGTCGTCTCCGCGATGAAAAACTGTTTTTT. Its translation is CASSPGTSRLRDEKLFF.

Only one count was recorded for this clone. The rearrangement uses TRBV19 and TRBJ1-2; TRBD1 matches at 7 bases. The V gene end was trimmed by 5 bases and the J gene end by 3 bases; junction bases not matched to a gene: 3. CDR3 length equals 13 residues. CDR1 is LNHDA, CDR2 SQIVND, per germline (reference sequence). The CDR3 loop is CASSFRGDYGYTF. In nucleotides, the CDR3 is TGTGCCAGTAGTTTCAGGGGGGACTATGGCTACACCTTC.

The chain links TRBV10-3 to TRBJ2-1, with TRBD2 matching 8 bases. The CDR3 contains 15 residues. Germline V lookup: CDR1 ENHRY, CDR2 SYGVKD. V dropped 4 bases and J dropped 2; count of bases not matched to a gene: 4. The DNA of the CDR3 is TGTGCCATCAGTGGGGCGGGAGGAGCCTACAATGAGCAGTTCTTC. It yields the protein CAISGAGGAYNEQFF.

The gene calls are TRBV6-1 and TRBJ1-2; D unclear. Germline CDR1 reads MNHNS; CDR2 reads SASEGT. V lost 1 base and J 7 bases, leaving 13 bases between the germline ends. This CDR3 comprises 14 residues. The CDR3 loop is CASSEDRGIGGYTF. The CDR3 DNA follows: TGTGCCAGCAGTGAAGATAGAGGGATCGGTGGCTACACCTTC.

The gene calls are TRBV25-1 and TRBJ1-2; no clear D gene. From germline, CDR1 is MGHDK and CDR2 SYGVNS. The CDR3 length is 15 residues. Deletions cut 1 base from V and 4 bases from J, with 13 bases between. CDR3 protein: CASSEFGRTFYGYTF. The CDR3 DNA reads as TGTGCCAGCAGTGAATTCGGCAGGACGTTCTATGGCTACACCTTC.

This chain links TRBV19 with TRBJ1-5, with D possibly being TRBD1 (5 bases). Trimming stripped 1 base from V and 2 bases from J, with 12 bases between. CDR3 length equals 16 residues. CDR1 and CDR2 (germline): LNHDA, SQIVND (reference sequence). Here the CDR3 reads CASSIVQGVGNQPQHF. CDR3 nucleotides: TGTGCCAGTAGTATAGTCCAGGGTGTGGGCAATCAGCCCCAGCATTTT.

The chain employs TRBV7-2 and TRBJ2-1, with 9 bases identical to TRBD2. V was clipped by 2 bases and J by 4 bases; unmatched bases: 0. There are 14 residues in the CDR3. The germline gives CDR1 SGHTA, CDR2 FQGNSA. CDR3 nucleotides: TGTGCCAGCAGCTTACTAGCGGGGTACAATGAGCAGTTCTTC. Amino acid sequence: CASSLLAGYNEQFF.

This chain joins TRBV11-1 and TRBJ2-2; D is possibly TRBD2 (5 bases). This CDR3 has 15 amino acids. V was trimmed by 2 bases and J by 5 bases, leaving 12 bases between them. In germline, CDR1 is SGHAT, CDR2 FQDESV (reference sequence). CDR3 bases: TGTGCCAGCAGCTTAATTAGGACGGGAACCGGGGAGCTGTTTTTT. This gives the protein CASSLIRTGTGELFF.

The chain combines TRBV4-3 with TRBJ2-3; 8 nucleotides align to TRBD2. Germline V gives CDR1 LGHNA, CDR2 YSLEER. V lost 1 base, J lost 5 bases, and 8 bases stayed unmatched. The CDR3 is 16 residues long. In DNA form, the CDR3 reads TGCGCCAGCAGCCAAGTAGGCGGGGGGCCACTAGATACGCAGTATTTT. Translating gives CASSQVGGGPLDTQYF.

The chain combines TRBV14 with TRBJ1-2; D is uncertain. The CDR3 covers 14 residues. Trimming cost V 1 base and J 4 bases, with 10 bases left between them. Germline values: CDR1 SGHDN, CDR2 FVKESK. The CDR3 sequence is CASSQARQAYGYTF. CDR3 nucleotide sequence: TGTGCCAGCAGCCAAGCCCGCCAGGCCTATGGCTACACCTTC.

The chain carries TRBV7-3 and TRBJ2-2, with D perhaps TRBD1 (5 bases). Germline CDR1 reads SGHTA; CDR2 reads FQGTGA. Trimming removed 2 bases from V and 2 bases from J, with 9 bases in between. The CDR3 is made up of 15 amino acids. Written as DNA, the CDR3 is TGTGCCAGCAGCTTATGGCAGGGTAACACCGGGGAGCTGTTTTTT. It translates to CASSLWQGNTGELFF.

This rearrangement joins TRBV7-2 to TRBJ2-5; D unclear. This CDR3 comprises 14 residues. The germline V gene has CDR1 SGHTA and CDR2 FQGNSA. Trimming pared 3 bases from V and 5 bases from J, leaving 13 bases between. CDR3 coding DNA: TGTGCCAGCAGCTTGGGGTTTCGGACGGAGACCCAGTACTTC. Its protein is CASSLGFRTETQYF.

V is TRBV2 and J is TRBJ2-2, with 9 nucleotides matching TRBD1. The CDR3 totals 15 residues. Germline V gene data show CDR1 as SNHLY and CDR2 as FYNNEI. The ends lost 8 bases at V and 5 bases at J; junction bases unmatched: 9. The CDR3 sequence is CASARQGGNTGELFF. The CDR3 DNA sequence: TGTGCCAGCGCTAGACAGGGGGGAAATACCGGGGAGCTGTTTTTT.

The chain links TRBV2 to TRBJ1-2; D uncertain. Germline values: CDR1 SNHLY, CDR2 FYNNEI. CDR3 length: 12 amino acids. V was clipped by 6 bases and J by 8 bases, with 13 bases between them. Here the CDR3 reads CASRLEGEGYTF. DNA of the CDR3: TGTGCCAGCAGATTAGAGGGAGAAGGCTACACCTTC.

V usage is TRBV5-1 and J usage is TRBJ1-1; TRBD1 is a possible D gene (6 bases). This CDR3 region has 14 residues. V lost 4 bases to trimming and J lost 7 bases, with 17 bases between them. CDR1 SGHRS and CDR2 YFSETQ come from the germline V gene. DNA of the CDR3: TGCGCCAGCAGCCCATGGGGGGGGGCTGGTGAAGCTTTCTTT. Amino acids: CASSPWGGAGEAFF.

This clone is a singleton in its sample. The rearrangement joins TRBV7-9 to TRBJ1-2, with D hard to call. CDR1 is SEHNR and CDR2 is FQNEAQ in the germline V gene (reference sequence). This CDR3 region has 16 residues. The germline V and J ends were trimmed by 2 bases and 1 base, with 14 bases remaining between them. The CDR3 DNA sequence: TGTGCCAGCAGCTTACGTAACAGCAACCTTAACTATGGCTACACCTTC. This sequence encodes CASSLRNSNLNYGYTF.

The chain carries TRBV7-2 and TRBJ1-1, with TRBD1 identical over 8 bases. Germline loops: CDR1 SGHTA, CDR2 FQGNSA. CDR3 length equals 13 residues. V shed 6 bases and J 9 bases; nucleotides not matched to a gene: 9. The CDR3 sequence: CASRIGTGLQAFF. CDR3 nucleotide sequence: TGTGCCAGCAGGATAGGGACAGGCCTTCAAGCTTTCTTT. Full variable domain (missing parts from reference TRBV7-2 and TRBJ1-1): GAGVSQSPSNKVTEKGKDVELRCDPISGHTALYWYRQSLGQGLEFLIYFQGNSAPDKSGLPSDRFSAERTGGSVSTLTIQRTQQEDSAVYLCASRIGTGLQAFFGQGTRLTVV.

The V call is TRBV7-2, the J call TRBJ1-2; D is undetermined. V was clipped by 3 bases and J by 3 bases, with 5 bases between them. There are 12 residues in the CDR3. Germline assignment: CDR1 SGHTA and CDR2 FQGNSA. CDR3 residues: CASSFPDYGYTF. Here the CDR3 DNA reads TGTGCCAGCAGCTTCCCAGACTATGGCTACACCTTC. Based on the CDR3 plus reference TRBV7-2 and TRBJ1-2, the full variable domain is GAGVSQSPSNKVTEKGKDVELRCDPISGHTALYWYRQSLGQGLEFLIYFQGNSAPDKSGLPSDRFSAERTGGSVSTLTIQRTQQEDSAVYLCASSFPDYGYTFGSGTRLTVV.

The rearrangement uses TRBV3-1 (or the pseudogene TRBV3-2) and TRBJ2-5; 10 positions match TRBD2. Germline CDR1 reads LGHDT; CDR2 reads YNNKEL (reference sequence). V shed 1 base and J 1 base; nucleotides not matched to a gene: 12. The CDR3 extends over 19 amino acids. CDR3 sequence (DNA): TGTGCCAGCAGCCAAGGGGGGCTAGCGGGGGTGGACTTCCAAGAGACCCAGTACTTC. Protein: CASSQGGLAGVDFQETQYF.

The chain employs TRBV7-2 and TRBJ2-3; unclear D gene. Trimming took 7 bases from V and 3 from J, leaving 11 bases between them. This CDR3 spans 13 amino acids. Germline CDR1 reads SGHTA; CDR2 reads FQGNSA. The CDR3 region has the DNA TGTGCCAGCAAACCGATGGGGACAGATACGCAGTATTTT. Protein sequence: CASKPMGTDTQYF.

This sequence joins TRBV4-3 and TRBJ2-6, with a tentative D call TRBD2 (5 bases). Germline V gene data show CDR1 as LGHNA and CDR2 as YSLEER. V shed 4 bases and J shed 2 bases, with 18 bases lying between them. The CDR3 totals 18 residues. The CDR3 region is CASSRELVAFPGANVLTF. DNA for the CDR3: TGCGCCAGCAGCCGTGAACTAGTGGCGTTTCCTGGGGCCAACGTCCTGACTTTC.